Below are 21 T cell receptor beta chains sequenced from a single sample in a study of CD8 T cells in ankylosing spondylitis (dated by TCRdb to 2017 to 2019). Libraries were built with 5' RACE. These reads were obtained on an Illumina HiSeq 2500. Using fastp at Q25 and MiXCR, TCRdb reprocessed the public reads and kept productive beta chains. Each record represents a unique CDR3 protein, reported with the most common genes and DNA among its rows. Counted in this sample were roughly 160,000 distinct CDR3 sequences; around a tenth of them appeared once. 25% to 30% of the sample is held by the ten biggest clonotypes. Sequencing used blood, either unsorted or a sorted T cell fraction (not recorded which). The receptor set was obtained from a male donor with ankylosing spondylitis or in good health (not recorded which).

At least ten counts were recorded for this clonotype. The chain links TRBV5-1 to TRBJ2-1; D ambiguous. Deletions cut 0 bases from V and 0 bases from J, with 4 bases between. The CDR3 is 14 residues long. Looked up from germline, CDR1 is SGHRS and CDR2 is YFSETQ. For the CDR3, the DNA is TGCGCCAGCAGCTTGGTCGACTCCTACAATGAGCAGTTCTTC. It is translated as CASSLVDSYNEQFF.

Only a few counts were recorded for this clonotype. The V and J genes are TRBV5-1 and TRBJ2-2, with 8 bases that match TRBD1. This CDR3 is 16 amino acids long. Germline loops: CDR1 SGHRS, CDR2 YFSETQ. Trimming took 3 bases from V and 4 from J; bases not matched to a gene: 8. The CDR3 DNA reads TGCGCCAGCAGCTACGGGACAGGCCAGCTCACCGGGGAGCTGTTTTTT. It yields the protein CASSYGTGQLTGELFF.

This clonotype was picked up a small number of times. The chain has TRBV18 and TRBJ2-6; a possible D gene is TRBD2 (6 bases). The germline V gene encodes CDR1 KGHSH and CDR2 LQKENI. Trimming left V 3 bases short and J 1 base short, with 10 bases between. The length of the CDR3 is 16 residues. The CDR3: CASSPEGKSGANVLTF. The CDR3 DNA reads as TGTGCCAGCTCACCGGAGGGCAAATCTGGGGCCAACGTCCTGACTTTC.

This chain links TRBV10-3 with TRBJ2-5, with TRBD1 as a possible D gene (6 bases). This CDR3 contains 16 residues. Germline loops: CDR1 ENHRY, CDR2 SYGVKD. The ends were cut back, 3 bases at V and 5 bases at J, with 19 bases in the middle. CDR3 nucleotide sequence: TGTGCCATCAGTGATAGGTCACAGGGCGGCCAGGAGACCCAGTACTTC. Translated: CAISDRSQGGQETQYF.

The sample holds many counts of this clonotype. V gene TRBV6-1 combines with J gene TRBJ2-3, with 10 nucleotides matching TRBD1. This CDR3 region has 16 residues. The germline V gene has CDR1 MNHNS and CDR2 SASEGT. The V segment lost 6 bases and the J segment 4 bases; nucleotides outside the gene matches: 10. CDR3 sequence (DNA): TGTGCCAGCAGCCGCGATTCCGGGACAGGGGCAGATACGCAGTATTTT. It encodes CASSRDSGTGADTQYF.

This clonotype was observed a handful of times. The chain carries TRBV2 and TRBJ2-3, with 9 bases that match TRBD2. The CDR3 consists of 14 residues. Looked up from germline, CDR1 is SNHLY and CDR2 is FYNNEI. The ends lost 8 bases at V and 0 bases at J; junction bases unmatched: 3. CDR3 nucleotide sequence: TGTGCCAGCCAGCGGGAGGCCAGCACAGATACGCAGTATTTT. It yields the protein CASQREASTDTQYF.

The genes are TRBV25-1 and TRBJ2-6, with D unclear. Germline V CDR1 and CDR2: MGHDK, SYGVNS. The V end lost 0 bases, the J end lost 1 base, and 4 bases lay between the germline ends. The CDR3 has 15 amino acids. CDR3 region: CASSEYGSGANVLTF. In nucleotides, the CDR3 is TGTGCCAGCAGTGAATACGGTTCTGGGGCCAACGTCCTGACTTTC.

There are many counts of this clonotype. The chain carries TRBV28 and TRBJ1-5; unclear D gene. The V end lost 6 bases, the J end lost 11 bases, and 8 bases lay between the germline ends. The length of the CDR3 is 10 residues. From germline, CDR1 is MDHEN and CDR2 SYDVKM. The CDR3 sequence is CASSLTTQHF. The CDR3, as DNA: TGTGCCAGCAGCCTCACAACCCAGCATTTT.

In this sample, this clonotype turned up many times. The rearrangement uses TRBV12-3 or TRBV12-4 and TRBJ1-1; D is unclear. The CDR3 totals 13 residues. Trimming removed 7 bases from V and 1 base from J, with 10 bases in between. In DNA, the CDR3 is TGTGCCAGCATCCTCGGGAGGAACACTGAAGCTTTCTTT. It codes for CASILGRNTEAFF.

This clonotype was seen ten or more times. V is TRBV6-2 or TRBV6-3 and J is TRBJ2-3; TRBD2 agrees at 11 bases. The V gene end was trimmed by 4 bases and the J gene end by 1 base; junction bases not matched to a gene: 1. Per the germline V gene, CDR1 is MNHEY and CDR2 is SVGEGT. This CDR3 has 15 residues. CDR3 sequence (DNA): TGTGCCAGCAGTTCACTAGCGGGGGGCACAGATACGCAGTATTTT. Its translation: CASSSLAGGTDTQYF.

The V gene is TRBV5-1, the J gene TRBJ2-3; D possibly matches TRBD1 or TRBD2 (5 bases each). The V end was cut by 2 bases, the J end by 0 bases, with 13 bases between. Germline V gives CDR1 SGHRS, CDR2 YFSETQ. The CDR3 is made up of 16 amino acids. CDR3 residues: CASSFLRGGSTDTQYF. CDR3 nucleotide sequence: TGCGCCAGCAGCTTCCTGAGGGGCGGGAGCACAGATACGCAGTATTTT. The whole variable domain, remainder taken from reference TRBV5-1 and TRBJ2-3, is KAGVTQTPRYLIKTRGQQVTLSCSPISGHRSVSWYQQTPGQGLQFLFEYFSETQRNKGNFPGRFSGRQFSNSRSEMNVSTLELGDSALYLCASSFLRGGSTDTQYFGPGTRLTVL.

At least ten counts were recorded for this clonotype. V and J are TRBV6-2 or TRBV6-3 and TRBJ1-6; possibly TRBD1 for D (5 bases). This CDR3 is 17 amino acids long. The germline V gene encodes CDR1 MNHEY and CDR2 SVGEGT. V shed 6 bases and J shed 7 bases, with 22 bases lying between them. CDR3 coding DNA: TGTGCCAGCAGCCTTATGGGACCACAGGAATCGAATTCACCCCTCCACTTT. Its protein is CASSLMGPQESNSPLHF.

On this clonotype itself: This may be a read error: a much more frequent sequence differs by one nucleotide. The V gene is TRBV5-1, the J gene TRBJ2-7; tentatively, D is TRBD2 (5 bases). The CDR3 consists of 14 residues. CDR1 SGHRS and CDR2 YFSETQ come from the germline V gene. CDR3 sequence reads: CASGLFTGKGEQYF. CDR3 nucleotides: TGCGCCAGCGGCTTGTTCACCGGGAAAGGCGAGCAGTACTTC.

This clonotype was seen a handful of times. Here the CDR3 reads CASSEKYTQYF. CDR3 sequence (DNA): TGTGCCAGCAGTGAAAAATATACGCAGTATTTT. The chain uses TRBV6-1 and TRBJ2-3; no clear D. V lost 2 bases and J 7 bases, leaving 4 bases between the germline ends. Per germline, CDR1 MNHNS and CDR2 SASEGT. The length of the CDR3 is 11 residues.

The V and J genes are TRBV14 and TRBJ2-1, with 8 bases aligning to TRBD2. The germline V gene has CDR1 SGHDN and CDR2 FVKESK. The CDR3 spans 15 residues. After removal of 2 bases from V and 5 bases from J, the junction contained 5 bases not matched to a gene. CDR3 DNA: TGTGCCAGCAGCCAATCTAGCGGGTGGGACAATGAGCAGTTCTTC. This sequence encodes CASSQSSGWDNEQFF. Full variable domain (outside the CDR3, taken from reference TRBV14 and TRBJ2-1): EAGVTQFPSHSVIEKGQTVTLRCDPISGHDNLYWYRRVMGKEIKFLLHFVKESKQDESGMPNNRFLAERTGGTYSTLKVQPAELEDSGVYFCASSQSSGWDNEQFFGPGTRLTVL.

This clonotype showed up many times. V usage is TRBV18 and J usage is TRBJ2-7; 7 nucleotides match TRBD1. Germline V gene sequence: CDR1 KGHSH, CDR2 LQKENI. The V and J ends lost 3 bases and 0 bases, in that order; junction bases with no gene match: 5. There are 15 residues in the CDR3. CDR3 sequence: CASSPGQISSYEQYF. The CDR3 DNA reads as TGTGCCAGCTCACCGGGACAGATCAGCTCCTACGAGCAGTACTTC.

This clonotype has at least ten counts. The chain joins TRBV19 to TRBJ2-7; 8 nucleotides agree with TRBD1. The CDR3 has 16 residues. The germline CDR1 and CDR2 sequences are LNHDA and SQIVND (reference sequence). Trimming cost V 0 bases and J 3 bases; bases outside gene matches: 7. CDR3 region: CASSIETGTGFYEQYF. The CDR3 bases are TGTGCCAGTAGTATAGAGACCGGGACAGGTTTCTACGAGCAGTACTTC.

In this sample, this clonotype turned up many times. The chain couples TRBV30 to TRBJ1-3; D gene ambiguous. The germline V gene encodes CDR1 GTSNPN and CDR2 SVGIG (reference sequence). CDR3 length equals 13 residues. The germline V and J ends were trimmed by 1 base and 3 bases, with 7 bases remaining between them. CDR3 in DNA: TGTGCCTGGAGTGGACAAGATGGAAACACCATATATTTT. Its translation is CAWSGQDGNTIYF.

This clonotype came up many times. This chain uses TRBV27 with TRBJ2-5, with TRBD1 as a possible D gene (6 bases). This CDR3 contains 14 residues. V shed 5 bases and J shed 6 bases, with 16 bases lying between them. Germline V gene lookup returns CDR1 MNHEY and CDR2 SMNVEV (reference sequence). Here the CDR3 DNA reads TGTGCCAGCAGTGTCTCACAGGGATGGAAGACCCAGTACTTC. It translates to CASSVSQGWKTQYF.

Here the CDR3 DNA reads TGTGCCAGCAGCTTACAGTTTTTGGGAACTGAAGCTTTCTTT. This codes for CASSLQFLGTEAFF. The chain employs TRBV7-2 and TRBJ1-1; D gene ambiguous. From germline, CDR1 is SGHTA and CDR2 FQGNSA. The CDR3 runs to 14 residues. V was shortened by 2 bases and J by 5 bases, with 12 bases between the two germline ends. The full variable domain, its missing parts supplied by reference TRBV7-2 and TRBJ1-1, is GAGVSQSPSNKVTEKGKDVELRCDPISGHTALYWYRQSLGQGLEFLIYFQGNSAPDKSGLPSDRFSAERTGGSVSTLTIQRTQQEDSAVYLCASSLQFLGTEAFFGQGTRLTVV.

This clonotype was seen more than once but under ten times. This chain joins TRBV29-1 and TRBJ2-3; the D gene is possibly TRBD1 (5 bases). CDR3 length: 14 amino acids. V was clipped by 6 bases and J by 0 bases, with 13 bases between them. Germline CDR1 SQVTM, CDR2 ANQGSEA. The CDR3 region is CSVTDSTSTDTQYF. The CDR3 DNA is TGCAGCGTGACTGACAGCACTAGCACAGATACGCAGTATTTT.